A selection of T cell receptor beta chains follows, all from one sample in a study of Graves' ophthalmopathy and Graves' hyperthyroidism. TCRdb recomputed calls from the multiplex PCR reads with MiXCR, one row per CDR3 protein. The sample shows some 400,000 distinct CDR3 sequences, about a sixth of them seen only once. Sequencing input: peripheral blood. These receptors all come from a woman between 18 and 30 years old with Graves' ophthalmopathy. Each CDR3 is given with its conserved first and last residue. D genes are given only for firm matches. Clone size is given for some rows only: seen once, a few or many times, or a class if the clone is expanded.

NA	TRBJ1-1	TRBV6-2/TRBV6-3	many	TGTGCCAGCAGGCGGAGGAACACTGAAGCTTTCTTT	CASRRRNTEAFF
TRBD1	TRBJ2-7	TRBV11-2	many	TGTGCCAGCAGCTTGTTCGGACAGGGCTACGAGCAGTACTTC	CASSLFGQGYEQYF
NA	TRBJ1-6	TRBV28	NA	TGTGCCAGCAGGTTGGACATCTCACCCCTCCACTTT	CASRLDISPLHF
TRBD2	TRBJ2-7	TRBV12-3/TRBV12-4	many	TGTGCCAGCAGTTCCAGCGGGAGATGGTCGGACGAGCAGTACTTC	CASSSSGRWSDEQYF
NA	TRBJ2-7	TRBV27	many	TGTGCCAGCAGTGATAGCAGATCGGGTGTAAGCTACGAGCAGTACTTC	CASSDSRSGVSYEQYF
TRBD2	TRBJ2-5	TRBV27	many	TGTGCCAGCAGTTCCCCGGGCGGGGGTTTACAAGAGACCCAGTACTTC	CASSSPGGGLQETQYF
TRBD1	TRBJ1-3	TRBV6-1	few	TGTGCCAGCAGTCCCTGGACAGGGATTGCAAACACCATATATTTT	CASSPWTGIANTIYF
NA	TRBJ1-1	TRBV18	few	TGTGCCAGCTTTACGATTCCCAGGGACACTGAAGCTTTCTTT	CASFTIPRDTEAFF
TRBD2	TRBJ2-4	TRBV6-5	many	TGTGCCAGCAGTTACAGGATTACGGGGACTAGCGGATTCCTAGCCAAAAACATTCAGTACTTC	CASSYRITGTSGFLAKNIQYF
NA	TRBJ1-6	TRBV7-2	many	TGTGCCAGCAGCTTAGCCCTCGGGGGCGGGTCCTATAATTCACCCCTCCACTTT	CASSLALGGGSYNSPLHF
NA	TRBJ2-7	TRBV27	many	TGTGCCAGCAGTTGGGGGGCTGGTGAGCAGTACTTC	CASSWGAGEQYF
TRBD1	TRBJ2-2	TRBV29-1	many	TGCAGCGCCCTCTTCAGGGGGCCGTACAACACCGGGGAGCTGTTTTTT	CSALFRGPYNTGELFF
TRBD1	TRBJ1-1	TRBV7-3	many	TGTGCCAGCAGTTATACAGGGGGCTGGGACACTGAAGCTTTCTTT	CASSYTGGWDTEAFF
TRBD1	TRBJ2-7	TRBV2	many	TGTGCCAGCAGGGGGACAGGAGTCCCATACGAGCAGTACTTC	CASRGTGVPYEQYF
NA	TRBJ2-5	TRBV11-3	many	TGTGCCAGCAGCTCGCGCGAAGGGCCAGAGACCCAGTACTTC	CASSSREGPETQYF
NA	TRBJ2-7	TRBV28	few	TGTGCCAGCAGAACTACAGCCTACGAGCAGTACTTC	CASRTTAYEQYF
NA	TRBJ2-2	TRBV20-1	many	TGCAGTGCTAGTGGGCTATCCTACACCGGGGAGCTGTTTTTT	CSASGLSYTGELFF
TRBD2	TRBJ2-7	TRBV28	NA	TGTGCCAGCAGCCCACCCCGGGGACTAGCGGGAGGGGGGACCTACGAGCAGTACTTC	CASSPPRGLAGGGTYEQYF
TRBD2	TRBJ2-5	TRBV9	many	TGTGCCAGCAGCGCCCTAGCGGGAGTTGAGACCCAGTACTTC	CASSALAGVETQYF